The present entry profiles one T cell receptor (beta chain) with its context. V gave up 4 bases and J gave up 0 bases, with 10 bases separating them. In germline, CDR1 is MDHEN, CDR2 SYDVKM. The CDR3 is made up of 14 amino acids. The data are from a study of T cell changes during pregnancy in multiple sclerosis. The repertoire was sequenced with immunoSEQ multiplex PCR; TCRdb's copy has only in-frame clones and lacks some. This sample has around 44,000 clones, with about 88% found just once. The sequenced sample was CD4+ T cells from peripheral blood mononuclear cells, obtained in the second trimester of pregnancy. The chain employs TRBV28 and TRBJ2-7; D unresolved. This TCR derives from a female donor with multiple sclerosis, enrolled in a pregnancy study. CDR3 region: CASSYGDSSYEQYF. The DNA for the CDR3 is TGTGCCAGCAGTTACGGTGATAGCTCCTACGAGCAGTACTTC.